This TCR beta chain was identified in a study of cytomegalovirus exposure and HLA in healthy donors. Study context: Falling in the Caucasian-associated ancestry cluster were 81% of a few hundred genotyped donors.

For this clone: What it binds is unknown.

The germline V and J ends were trimmed by 5 bases and 1 base, with 8 bases remaining between them. This CDR3 contains 13 residues. Germline CDR1 and CDR2: SGHVS and FNYEAQ. The study, taken as a whole, reports: Immune exposure information comprised only CMV serostatus. What was likely a sequencing artifact was a cluster of highly shared sequence variants.

PCR amplification relied on 60 Vbeta primers (plus 13 Jbeta primers). The assay was immunoSEQ multiplex PCR, and TCRdb's table has in-frame clones only and misses some. Here the sample spans about 130,000 clones, roughly 79% being singletons. The sequence derives from a man younger than 40 in good health and CMV-seronegative. V usage is TRBV7-6 and J usage is TRBJ1-1; no clear D gene. The specimen was PBMCs. Here the CDR3 reads CASSRTTNTEAFF. Here the CDR3 DNA reads TGTGCCAGCAGCAGAACAACGAACACTGAAGCTTTCTTT.